The sample holds many counts of the clone carrying this T cell receptor beta chain. What it recognizes is unknown. This entry belongs to a study of T cell repertoires in cytomegalovirus infection. At the level of the study: Public TCR beta signatures indicated both CMV infection and matching HLA type.

This CDR3 spans 15 amino acids. V was clipped by 2 bases and J by 6 bases; unmatched bases: 6. TCRdb re-called the reads with MiXCR, one entry per CDR3 protein. The sample yields 97,000 or so distinct CDR3 sequences, approximately 15% seen once. Findings and caveats of the study: Identification of carriers of CMV plus the relevant HLA was performed using cumulative public TCR beta family frequency. The response measured ex vivo was dominated by TCR beta clonotypes (HLA-C-restricted and CMV-specific).

The origin of this receptor is a human donor in good health (CMV status not recorded). Some clones in this sample may be carry-over from other donors' samples. The specimen was PBMCs. V and J are TRBV12-3 or TRBV12-4 and TRBJ2-7; 11 bases fit TRBD2. The DNA of the CDR3 is TGTGCCAGCAGTTTAACTAGCGGGGGCCCGGGCGAGCAGTACTTC. Translation: CASSLTSGGPGEQYF.